This T cell receptor beta chain was sequenced for a study of CD8 T cells in ankylosing spondylitis. Findings of the study overall: Past research had described some motif variants in reactive arthritis synovial fluid and blood. Within ankylosing spondylitis blood, a TCR beta motif made up of roughly eight highly homologous variants appeared to be characteristic. Within peripheral blood, clones linked to disease were CD8+ and relatively rare. Significant enrichment of disease-linked clones was reportedly seen in matched ankylosing spondylitis synovial fluid.

As to this clonotype: The antigen is undetermined.

Preparation of TCR beta libraries was done by quantitative 5'-RACE with molecular barcodes. MiXCR was run by TCRdb on the 5' RACE reads, yielding one entry per CDR3 protein. The sample lists about 420,000 distinct CDR3 sequences, 20% to 25% occurring once. The sequenced sample consisted of blood, either unsorted or a sorted T cell fraction (not recorded which). The source is a male donor with ankylosing spondylitis.

The DNA for the CDR3 is TGTGCCAGCAGTTATTTAACTAGCGGAGAGACCCAGTACTTC. Its translation: CASSYLTSGETQYF. The V and J genes are TRBV6-5 and TRBJ2-5; 8 positions agree with TRBD2. Germline V gene lookup returns CDR1 MNHEY and CDR2 SVGAGI. The CDR3 sequence is 14 residues long. J was trimmed by 4 bases and V by 3 bases; bases with no gene match: 4.